These T cell receptor beta chains were read from a single sample in a study of OX40 agonist ivuxolimab in advanced cancers. Sequenced by immunoSEQ multiplex PCR; TCRdb stores in-frame clones only, minus some. The sample gives about 90,000 clones, roughly 93% of which show up once; about 0.3% is in the top ten. Sequences were derived from CD4+ or CD8+ T cells sorted from blood, sampled in a trial of the OX40 agonist ivuxolimab. All receptors derive from an adult with an advanced solid tumor such as melanoma, head and neck, liver or kidney cancer. CDR3s include the opening cysteine and the closing phenylalanine or tryptophan. Fields, in order: CDR3 protein, D gene, V gene, J gene. A D gene is named only where the DNA matches it firmly.

CDR3aa: CAWSSGTGLYEQYF; d_gene: TRBD1; v_gene: TRBV30; j_gene: TRBJ2-7
CDR3aa: CASSQGGTPNEQFF; d_gene: NA; v_gene: TRBV4-1; j_gene: TRBJ2-1
CDR3aa: CASGLGQGPGGELFF; d_gene: NA; v_gene: TRBV12-5; j_gene: TRBJ2-2
CDR3aa: CASRTTGSNSNQPQHF; d_gene: TRBD1; v_gene: TRBV19; j_gene: TRBJ1-5
CDR3aa: CASSIAVRDTQYF; d_gene: NA; v_gene: TRBV19; j_gene: TRBJ2-3
CDR3aa: CASSVEGAGTDTQYF; d_gene: TRBD1; v_gene: TRBV9; j_gene: TRBJ2-3
CDR3aa: CATSRDLDRGGGGYTF; d_gene: TRBD1; v_gene: TRBV15; j_gene: TRBJ1-2
CDR3aa: CASSSGGGDGEKLFF; d_gene: TRBD1; v_gene: TRBV28; j_gene: TRBJ1-4
CDR3aa: CASMDRAGAREAFF; d_gene: NA; v_gene: TRBV19; j_gene: TRBJ1-1
CDR3aa: CASNQGVVEQYF; d_gene: NA; v_gene: TRBV28; j_gene: TRBJ2-7
CDR3aa: CASSLVSAGNNEQFF; d_gene: TRBD2; v_gene: TRBV5-1; j_gene: TRBJ2-1
CDR3aa: CASSLARAGELFF; d_gene: NA; v_gene: TRBV7-8; j_gene: TRBJ2-2
CDR3aa: CASSPGLAGYTDTQYF; d_gene: TRBD2; v_gene: TRBV7-2; j_gene: TRBJ2-3
CDR3aa: CSVEDGPSVYEQYF; d_gene: NA; v_gene: TRBV29-1; j_gene: TRBJ2-7
CDR3aa: CATSRGDRNYGYTF; d_gene: TRBD1; v_gene: TRBV15; j_gene: TRBJ1-2
CDR3aa: CASSTGLAGDTQYF; d_gene: TRBD2; v_gene: TRBV5-1; j_gene: TRBJ2-3
CDR3aa: CATSMPFDTQYF; d_gene: NA; v_gene: TRBV15; j_gene: TRBJ2-3
CDR3aa: CSLDGRETQYF; d_gene: NA; v_gene: TRBV20-1; j_gene: TRBJ2-5
CDR3aa: CASSYSFTDTQYF; d_gene: NA; v_gene: TRBV4-2; j_gene: TRBJ2-3
CDR3aa: CAISAAGDNQPQHF; d_gene: NA; v_gene: TRBV10-3; j_gene: TRBJ1-5
CDR3aa: CASSPFGTSGDTGELFF; d_gene: TRBD2; v_gene: TRBV9; j_gene: TRBJ2-2
CDR3aa: CASSTPTDSIFF; d_gene: NA; v_gene: TRBV28; j_gene: TRBJ2-7
CDR3aa: CASSQEDRVGDGQPQHF; d_gene: TRBD1; v_gene: TRBV14; j_gene: TRBJ1-5
CDR3aa: CASSLDVAGGNEQFF; d_gene: NA; v_gene: TRBV5-1; j_gene: TRBJ2-1
CDR3aa: CASSLTGAVNTEAFF; d_gene: TRBD1; v_gene: TRBV7-2; j_gene: TRBJ1-1
CDR3aa: CASSAAYEQYF; d_gene: NA; v_gene: TRBV7-2; j_gene: TRBJ2-7
CDR3aa: CASSRPGTRTDRPYEQYF; d_gene: NA; v_gene: TRBV4-1; j_gene: TRBJ2-7
CDR3aa: CASSLWTISGNTIYF; d_gene: NA; v_gene: TRBV5-6; j_gene: TRBJ1-3
CDR3aa: CASSRDRSLGGSLYEQYF; d_gene: NA; v_gene: TRBV21-1; j_gene: TRBJ2-7
CDR3aa: CASSPHRAEQYF; d_gene: NA; v_gene: TRBV7-9; j_gene: TRBJ2-7
CDR3aa: CASSRGEGSYSPLHF; d_gene: NA; v_gene: TRBV18; j_gene: TRBJ1-6
CDR3aa: CASRPRGLGPQHF; d_gene: NA; v_gene: TRBV6-5; j_gene: TRBJ1-5
CDR3aa: CATSRDKGDRGFPYEQYF; d_gene: TRBD1; v_gene: TRBV15; j_gene: TRBJ2-7
CDR3aa: CASSVVWGDEQYF; d_gene: NA; v_gene: TRBV9; j_gene: TRBJ2-7
CDR3aa: CASQRTHQETQYF; d_gene: NA; v_gene: TRBV6-6; j_gene: TRBJ2-5
CDR3aa: CASSQTGVAGYTF; d_gene: NA; v_gene: TRBV14; j_gene: TRBJ1-2
CDR3aa: CASSPRQGGTDTQYF; d_gene: TRBD1; v_gene: TRBV7-9; j_gene: TRBJ2-3
CDR3aa: CASSFRVGLPYGYTF; d_gene: NA; v_gene: TRBV7-9; j_gene: TRBJ1-2
CDR3aa: CASSIRDVNTEAFF; d_gene: NA; v_gene: TRBV19; j_gene: TRBJ1-1
CDR3aa: CSALSREVVETQYF; d_gene: NA; v_gene: TRBV29-1; j_gene: TRBJ2-5
CDR3aa: CASSWTGGNEKLFF; d_gene: TRBD1; v_gene: TRBV6-5; j_gene: TRBJ1-4
CDR3aa: CASEGQGNIQYF; d_gene: TRBD1; v_gene: TRBV6-5; j_gene: TRBJ2-4
CDR3aa: CASSRRGAGEQYF; d_gene: NA; v_gene: TRBV13; j_gene: TRBJ2-7
CDR3aa: CASSLSGPNTGELFF; d_gene: NA; v_gene: TRBV11-3; j_gene: TRBJ2-2
CDR3aa: CATSPTRGSYEQYF; d_gene: NA; v_gene: TRBV15; j_gene: TRBJ2-7